This TCR beta chain was observed in a study of metastatic and nonmetastatic thyroid tumors. General observations from the study: Significantly higher TCR beta diversity was reportedly seen in malignant thyroid tumors than benign nodules, in blood and tumor.

As processed by the authors: Clinicopathological groups differed in CDR3, with these differences serving to build a distant-metastasis classifier for papillary thyroid cancer. Using MiXCR, TCRdb re-called clones from the PCR reads. The V and J calls shown here were made by TCRdb, not taken from the authors' results. The sample yields some 34,000 clones, around 21% seen once. Concerning this clone: Its antigen is still unknown.

Patients were all untreated before their thyroid surgery. The source is a female donor with papillary thyroid cancer or a benign thyroid nodule (not recorded which). Some clones in this sample may be carry-over from other donors' samples. Sequencing was done on a sample of blood.

In DNA form, the CDR3 reads TGCAGTGCTAGGACCCTGGACGGATTAAACACTGAAGCTTTCTTT. As protein: CSARTLDGLNTEAFF. The chain joins TRBV20-1 to TRBJ1-1; D call uncertain. V was trimmed by 3 bases and J by 2 bases, leaving 16 bases between them. The CDR3 contains 15 residues. Germline CDR1 DFQATT, CDR2 SNEGSKA (reference sequence).